This T cell receptor (beta chain) derives from a study of read filtering for tumor transcriptome and immune sequencing. The sample holds many counts of this clonotype. Molecular barcoded adaptors covering alpha/delta and beta/gamma chains were used on approximately 440 ng RNA. TCRdb re-called the reads through MiXCR, storing one row per CDR3 protein. The sample holds over 80,000 distinct CDR3 sequences; approximately 13% are singletons and the top ten take around 14%. J gave up 2 bases and V 4 bases, and 7 bases lay outside the gene matches. CDR1 SGHTA and CDR2 FQGTGA come from the germline V gene. The CDR3 covers 15 residues.

V gene TRBV7-3 combines with J gene TRBJ2-5, with 7 bases that match TRBD1. The receptor was derived from a donor aged 40 or over with multiple myeloma. The sample taken for sequencing was a population of CD138-negative cells sorted from bone marrow. CDR3 nucleotide sequence: TGTGCCAGCAGCTCACAACCGGGACAGCAAGAGACCCAGTACTTC. As protein: CASSSQPGQQETQYF.